This TCR beta chain was sequenced for a study of early T cells in non-severe SARS-CoV-2 infection. Study-wide results and limits: The VDJdb matching leaned toward anti-spike CD8 responses and overlooked private and CD4 specificities.

This clonotype was seen only a few times. The antigen is undetermined. V lost 0 bases and J 1 base, leaving 14 bases between the germline ends. This CDR3 contains 16 residues. Germline V CDR1 and CDR2: DFQATT, SNEGSKA (reference sequence). Individual cDNA molecules were tagged with unique molecular identifiers, the study reported. Via MiXCR, TCRdb re-called the 5' RACE reads, giving one row per CDR3 protein. This table holds some 88,000 distinct CDR3 sequences, 16% found once. The chain carries TRBV20-1 and TRBJ2-3; D unclear. This clonotype originated in an adult who was a healthcare worker with PCR-confirmed SARS-CoV-2 infection or an uninfected control (not recorded which). The sample was whole blood, taken at baseline. The CDR3 loop is CSARDLLLPGTDTQYF. Written as DNA, the CDR3 is TGCAGTGCTAGAGATCTCCTACTACCGGGCACAGATACGCAGTATTTT.